A selection of T cell receptor beta chains follows, all from one sample in a study of blood T cells in healthy people across ages. TCRdb re-called the 5' RACE reads through MiXCR, storing one row per CDR3 protein. This table holds roughly 900,000 distinct CDR3 sequences, 48% found once. Sequencing used blood. Every receptor here comes from a man younger than 45 in good health. The CDR3 runs from the conserved cysteine through the conserved F or W. A D gene is named only where the DNA matches it firmly. For some rows the clone size is stated as once, few or many, or as a class when expanded; others skip it.

v_call	d_call	clone_size	j_call	cdr3_aa	cdr3_nt
TRBV20-1	.	.	TRBJ2-6	CSARDADPSGANVLTF	TGCAGTGCTAGAGACGCCGACCCCTCTGGGGCCAACGTCCTGACTTTC
TRBV6-6	.	.	TRBJ2-3	CASSYREMQYF	TGTGCCAGCAGTTACCGAGAGATGCAGTATTTT
TRBV29-1	TRBD2	few	TRBJ2-5	CSVEGGGLAVETQYF	TGCAGCGTTGAAGGAGGGGGACTAGCCGTTGAGACCCAGTACTTC
TRBV12-3/TRBV12-4	.	.	TRBJ1-4	CASSFGQGREKLFF	TGTGCCAGCAGTTTTGGGCAGGGCAGAGAAAAACTGTTTTTT
TRBV2	TRBD2	.	TRBJ2-3	CASSDLAGRTDTQYF	TGTGCCAGCAGTGACCTAGCGGGGCGCACAGATACGCAGTATTTT
TRBV5-1	.	.	TRBJ2-5	CASSEAGNSQETQYF	TGCGCCAGCAGCGAGGCGGGTAACTCGCAAGAGACCCAGTACTTC
TRBV6-2/TRBV6-3	TRBD1	few	TRBJ2-7	CASRRDRLGNEQYF	TGTGCCAGCAGGAGGGACAGGCTTGGCAACGAGCAGTACTTC
TRBV11-1	.	once	TRBJ2-1	CASSFGPSSYNEQFF	TGTGCCAGCAGCTTCGGGCCAAGCTCCTACAACGAGCAGTTCTTC
TRBV6-5	TRBD1	.	TRBJ2-2	CASSYRTGGTNTGELFF	TGTGCCAGCAGTTACCGGACAGGGGGCACGAACACCGGGGAGCTGTTTTTT
TRBV14	TRBD2	.	TRBJ2-7	CASSPFRGVSEQYF	TGTGCCAGCAGCCCCTTTCGGGGGGTGAGCGAGCAGTACTTC
TRBV27	TRBD1	.	TRBJ2-5	CASSWDRVPETQYF	TGTGCCAGCAGTTGGGACAGGGTTCCAGAGACCCAGTACTTC
TRBV15	.	once	TRBJ1-1	CATSRVRDTEAFF	TGTGCCACCAGCAGAGTCAGGGACACTGAAGCTTTCTTT
TRBV7-9	TRBD2	.	TRBJ2-7	CASSLGGLAVKSYEQYF	TGTGCCAGCAGCTTAGGGGGACTAGCGGTGAAGAGCTACGAGCAGTACTTC
TRBV7-2	TRBD2	few	TRBJ2-1	CASSLGLAGSNEQFF	TGTGCCAGCAGCTTAGGTCTAGCGGGAAGCAATGAGCAGTTCTTC
TRBV11-2	TRBD2	.	TRBJ2-1	CASSHAPPGLAGGREQFF	TGTGCCAGCAGTCATGCGCCTCCGGGACTAGCGGGGGGCCGGGAGCAGTTCTTC
TRBV7-2	TRBD1	.	TRBJ1-1	CASSLADRTEAFF	TGTGCCAGCAGCTTAGCGGACAGGACTGAAGCTTTCTTT
TRBV10-3	.	few	TRBJ1-1	CAISESTGRAFF	TGTGCCATCAGTGAGTCGACAGGTCGAGCTTTCTTT
TRBV20-1	TRBD2	few	TRBJ2-1	CSANAGGFYNEQFF	TGCAGTGCTAACGCGGGGGGATTCTACAATGAGCAGTTCTTC
TRBV5-1	.	.	TRBJ2-7	CASSLSHRPSYEQYF	TGCGCCAGCAGCTTGTCTCACAGGCCCTCCTACGAGCAGTACTTC
TRBV20-1	.	.	TRBJ2-2	CIARGEYTGELFF	TGCATCGCTCGAGGGGAGTACACCGGGGAGCTGTTTTTT
TRBV12-3/TRBV12-4	.	.	TRBJ2-3	CASSFRASTDAQYF	TGTGCCAGCAGTTTCAGGGCGAGCACAGATGCGCAGTATTTT
TRBV20-1	.	.	TRBJ1-1	CSATGVAPLMNTEAFF	TGCAGTGCTACAGGGGTCGCCCCTCTTATGAACACTGAAGCTTTCTTT
TRBV6-4	.	few	TRBJ2-7	CASSVGQGHEQYF	TGTGCCAGCAGTGTAGGGCAGGGCCACGAGCAGTACTTC